These T cell receptor beta chains were read from a single sample in a study of blood T cell repertoires in COVID-19. Assay: immunoSEQ multiplex PCR; the TCRdb copy retains only in-frame clones and omits some. The sample lists under 400,000 clones, around 89% occurring once. Sequencing used peripheral blood. These receptors were taken from a woman in her 30s with COVID-19, enrolled during active disease. The CDR3 runs from the conserved cysteine through the conserved F or W. The order of the fields is CDR3 protein, CDR3 DNA, D gene, J gene, V gene, clone size. D genes are given only for firm matches. Not every row has a clone size; where given, it reads once, few, many or a size class.

cdr3_aa: CASSQTTGDYGYTF
cdr3_nt: TGTGCCAGCAGCCAAACAACAGGGGACTATGGCTACACCTTC
d_call: TRBD1
j_call: TRBJ1-2
v_call: TRBV14
clone_size: -

cdr3_aa: CASSGQAGANVLTF
cdr3_nt: TGTGCCAGCAGCGGACAGGCTGGGGCCAACGTCCTGACTTTC
d_call: TRBD1
j_call: TRBJ2-6
v_call: TRBV6-6
clone_size: -

cdr3_aa: CASSHTGNSGNTIYF
cdr3_nt: TGTGCCAGCAGCCATACAGGAAACTCTGGAAACACCATATATTTT
d_call: -
j_call: TRBJ1-3
v_call: TRBV7-9
clone_size: -

cdr3_aa: CASSLRGGTEAFF
cdr3_nt: TGTGCCAGCAGCCTACGGGGGGGCACTGAAGCTTTCTTT
d_call: -
j_call: TRBJ1-1
v_call: TRBV12-3/TRBV12-4
clone_size: few

cdr3_aa: CASSLALAGLTDTQYF
cdr3_nt: TGTGCCAGCAGCTTAGCACTAGCGGGACTCACAGATACGCAGTATTTT
d_call: TRBD2
j_call: TRBJ2-3
v_call: TRBV13
clone_size: -

cdr3_aa: CASSLAAGGGYTF
cdr3_nt: TGTGCCAGCAGCTTAGCGGCAGGGGGTGGCTACACCTTC
d_call: TRBD1
j_call: TRBJ1-2
v_call: TRBV7-8
clone_size: once

cdr3_aa: CSAQGIAPFYEQYF
cdr3_nt: TGCAGCGCCCAGGGGATAGCCCCCTTTTACGAGCAGTACTTC
d_call: -
j_call: TRBJ2-7
v_call: TRBV29-1
clone_size: once

cdr3_aa: CASSLPPGLIDTQYF
cdr3_nt: TGTGCCAGCAGCTTGCCCCCTGGACTGATAGATACGCAGTATTTT
d_call: -
j_call: TRBJ2-3
v_call: TRBV5-6
clone_size: -

cdr3_aa: CAISAQGQLSPETQYF
cdr3_nt: TGTGCCATCAGCGCACAGGGACAGCTCTCCCCAGAGACCCAGTACTTC
d_call: TRBD1
j_call: TRBJ2-5
v_call: TRBV10-3
clone_size: -

cdr3_aa: CASSEPGGPYGYTF
cdr3_nt: TGTGCCAGCAGCGAACCAGGGGGGCCCTATGGCTACACCTTC
d_call: TRBD1
j_call: TRBJ1-2
v_call: TRBV5-6
clone_size: -

cdr3_aa: CASRQDGRFGYTF
cdr3_nt: TGTGCCAGCAGGCAAGATGGGAGATTTGGCTACACCTTC
d_call: -
j_call: TRBJ1-2
v_call: TRBV2
clone_size: -

cdr3_aa: CASSGTGLAGIQETQYF
cdr3_nt: TGTGCCAGCAGCGGCACGGGACTAGCGGGGATCCAAGAGACCCAGTACTTC
d_call: TRBD2
j_call: TRBJ2-5
v_call: TRBV3-1/TRBV3-2
clone_size: once

cdr3_aa: CASSIQGSGNTIYF
cdr3_nt: TGTGCCAGCTCAATACAGGGCTCTGGAAACACCATATATTTT
d_call: -
j_call: TRBJ1-3
v_call: TRBV18
clone_size: -

cdr3_aa: CASSEQQGDNSPLHF
cdr3_nt: TGTGCCAGCAGTGAGCAACAGGGAGATAATTCACCCCTCCACTTT
d_call: -
j_call: TRBJ1-6
v_call: TRBV2
clone_size: few

cdr3_aa: CASSQTGNYGYTF
cdr3_nt: TGTGCCAGCAGCCAGACAGGGAACTATGGCTACACCTTC
d_call: TRBD1
j_call: TRBJ1-2
v_call: TRBV13
clone_size: -

cdr3_aa: CASSLNSQGTSPLHF
cdr3_nt: TGTGCCAGCAGTTTAAATTCCCAGGGGACCTCACCCCTCCACTTT
d_call: -
j_call: TRBJ1-6
v_call: TRBV27
clone_size: few